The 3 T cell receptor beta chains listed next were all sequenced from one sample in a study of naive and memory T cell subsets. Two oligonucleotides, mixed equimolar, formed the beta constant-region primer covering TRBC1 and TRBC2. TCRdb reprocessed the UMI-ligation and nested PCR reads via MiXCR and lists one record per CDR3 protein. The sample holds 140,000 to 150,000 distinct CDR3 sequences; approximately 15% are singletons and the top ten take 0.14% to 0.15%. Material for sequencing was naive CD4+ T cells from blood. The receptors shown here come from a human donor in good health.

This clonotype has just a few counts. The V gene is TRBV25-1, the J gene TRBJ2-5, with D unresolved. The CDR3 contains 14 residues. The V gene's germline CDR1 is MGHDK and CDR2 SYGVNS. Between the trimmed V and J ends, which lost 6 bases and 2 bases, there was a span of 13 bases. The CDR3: CASSVLGNQETQYF. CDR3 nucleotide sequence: TGTGCCAGCAGCGTCCTGGGCAATCAAGAGACCCAGTACTTC.

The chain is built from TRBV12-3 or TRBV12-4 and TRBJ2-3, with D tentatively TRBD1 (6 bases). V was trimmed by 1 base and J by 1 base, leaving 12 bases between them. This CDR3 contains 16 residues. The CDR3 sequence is CASSLDVGARTDTQYF. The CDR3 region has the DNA TGTGCCAGCAGTTTAGATGTGGGGGCCCGCACAGATACGCAGTATTTT.

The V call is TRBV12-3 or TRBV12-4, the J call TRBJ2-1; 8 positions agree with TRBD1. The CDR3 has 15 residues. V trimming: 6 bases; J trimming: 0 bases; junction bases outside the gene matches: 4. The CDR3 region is CASSRDRSSYNEQFF. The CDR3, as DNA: TGTGCCAGCAGCCGGGACAGGAGCTCCTACAATGAGCAGTTCTTC.